What follows are 24 T cell receptor beta chains derived from one specimen sequenced in a study of T cell responses to AZD1222 COVID-19 vaccine. Only in-frame clones appear in the TCRdb table, and some are missing; sequencing was by immunoSEQ multiplex PCR. The table lists tens of thousands of clones, about 90% of them singletons, with less than 4% in the top ten. Sequenced here: peripheral blood, sampled 28 days after the second AZD1222 dose. These receptors originate from an adult who received the AZD1222 COVID-19 vaccine.

V gene TRBV9 combines with J gene TRBJ1-3; 9 bases line up with TRBD1. Germline CDR1 is SGDLS and CDR2 is YYNGEE. V lost 4 bases to trimming and J lost 4 bases; unmatched junction nucleotides: 6. This CDR3 comprises 15 residues. The CDR3 bases are TGTGCCAGCAGCACAGACAGGGGGATCGGAAACACCATATATTTT. The encoded protein is CASSTDRGIGNTIYF. Based on the CDR3 plus reference TRBV9 and TRBJ1-3, the full variable domain is DSGVTQTPKHLITATGQRVTLRCSPRSGDLSVYWYQQSLDQGLQFLIQYYNGEERAKGNILERFSAQQFPDLHSELNLSSLELGDSALYFCASSTDRGIGNTIYFGEGSWLTVV.

The genes are TRBV4-2 and TRBJ1-6, with D possibly TRBD1 on 6 matching bases. The CDR3 extends over 17 amino acids. The germline V and J ends were trimmed by 1 base and 8 bases, with 18 bases remaining between them. CDR1 is LGHNA and CDR2 is YNFKEQ in the germline V gene. In nucleotides, the CDR3 is TGTGCCAGCAGCCAAGGTCTAAAGGACAGAGGATATTCACCCCTCCACTTT. This translates into CASSQGLKDRGYSPLHF.

The V call is TRBV7-2, the J call TRBJ1-2; weak D call: TRBD1 (5 bases). This CDR3 has 14 residues. In germline, CDR1 is SGHTA, CDR2 FQGNSA. Trimming left V 1 base short and J 4 bases short, with 10 bases between. Here the CDR3 reads CASSLEGQSYGYTF. CDR3 nucleotide sequence: TGTGCCAGCAGCTTAGAGGGGCAGAGCTATGGCTACACCTTC.

The V call is TRBV28, the J call TRBJ1-6; no clear D. V lost 3 bases and J lost 7, with 16 bases in between. Germline V gives CDR1 MDHEN, CDR2 SYDVKM. The CDR3 has 16 amino acids. The CDR3 DNA sequence: TGTGCCAGCAGTTTGGGCCTCACCACGGGGAATTCACCCCTCCACTTT. This codes for CASSLGLTTGNSPLHF.

The CDR3 reads CASSPTMNTEAFF. As DNA, the CDR3 is TGTGCCAGTAGTCCCACTATGAACACTGAAGCTTTCTTT. This chain links TRBV19 with TRBJ1-1; D unclear. In germline, CDR1 is LNHDA, CDR2 SQIVND (reference sequence). This CDR3 has 13 amino acids. Trimming shortened V by 5 bases and J by 0 bases, and 7 bases separated the two germline ends.

The chain joins TRBV29-1 to TRBJ2-4, with 7 bases aligning to TRBD1. This CDR3 contains 11 residues. Trimming took 6 bases from V and 7 from J; bases not matched to a gene: 3. The germline V gene has CDR1 SQVTM and CDR2 ANQGSEA. In DNA, the CDR3 is TGCAGCGTGGGGACAGTTAACATTCAGTACTTC. It encodes CSVGTVNIQYF.

The chain has TRBV20-1 and TRBJ2-3; D is uncertain. Looked up from germline, CDR1 is DFQATT and CDR2 is SNEGSKA (reference sequence). This CDR3 spans 11 amino acids. With 7 bases removed from V and 3 bases from J, the gap between germline ends came to 8 bases. CDR3 coding DNA: TGCAGTGTCTGGGGAACAGATACGCAGTATTTT. Residues: CSVWGTDTQYF.

The rearrangement uses TRBV6-5 and TRBJ2-3; unclear D gene. The CDR3 consists of 15 residues. Per germline, CDR1 MNHEY and CDR2 SVGAGI. The V end lost 0 bases, the J end lost 2 bases, and 9 bases lay between the germline ends. The chain's CDR3 is CASSYSYSNTDTQYF. As DNA, the CDR3 is TGTGCCAGCAGTTACTCGTACAGCAACACAGATACGCAGTATTTT.

This clone showed up just a few times. V gene TRBV7-9 combines with J gene TRBJ1-6; TRBD1 is a possible D gene (5 bases). The V and J ends lost 4 bases and 8 bases respectively, with 12 bases between them. The CDR3 covers 14 residues. The V gene's germline CDR1 is SEHNR and CDR2 FQNEAQ (reference sequence). CDR3 in amino acids: CASSYDSSHSPLHF. CDR3 nucleotides: TGTGCCAGCAGCTACGACAGTTCCCATTCACCCCTCCACTTT.

This clone appeared a single time. The chain joins TRBV10-1 to TRBJ1-1, with 10 bases fitting TRBD1. The V segment lost 3 bases and the J segment 7 bases; nucleotides outside the gene matches: 5. The germline gives CDR1 WNHNN, CDR2 SYGVQD (reference sequence). This CDR3 contains 14 residues. The CDR3 DNA sequence: TGCGCCAGCAGTGACCCGGGACAGGGGCTTGAAGCTTTCTTT. Translating it yields CASSDPGQGLEAFF.

CDR3 region: CASSSRVGEKLFF. The DNA for the CDR3 is TGTGCCAGCAGTTCCAGGGTAGGGGAAAAACTGTTTTTT. The chain is built from TRBV6-6 and TRBJ1-4, with a possible D match to TRBD1 (5 bases). The germline gives CDR1 MNHNY, CDR2 SVGAGI (reference sequence). The CDR3 spans 13 residues. The germline V and J ends were trimmed by 4 bases and 8 bases, with 11 bases remaining between them.

The chain has TRBV24-1 and TRBJ2-3, with D perhaps TRBD1 (6 bases). This CDR3 is 14 amino acids long. V gave up 9 bases and J gave up 5 bases, with 17 bases separating them. CDR1 and CDR2 from the germline V gene are KGHDR and SFDVKD. The CDR3 DNA reads TGTGCCACCGCCCGGACAGAAGACGGAGATACGCAGTATTTT. Translating it yields CATARTEDGDTQYF.

V usage is TRBV4-1 and J usage is TRBJ1-2; D is ambiguous. Deletions cut 0 bases from V and 4 bases from J, with 6 bases between. The germline CDR1 and CDR2 sequences are MGHRA and YSYEKL. The CDR3 sequence is 13 residues long. The CDR3 loop reads CASSQESLYGYTF. Written as DNA, the CDR3 is TGCGCCAGCAGCCAAGAGAGCCTCTATGGCTACACCTTC.

This clone has a single count. This rearrangement joins TRBV10-3 to TRBJ1-6, with TRBD1 as a possible D gene (5 bases). The V end lost 7 bases, the J end lost 10 bases, and 14 bases lay between the germline ends. The germline V gene has CDR1 ENHRY and CDR2 SYGVKD. CDR3 size: 13 residues. CDR3 protein: CAIMGRVGSPLHF. The CDR3 bases are TGTGCCATCATGGGCAGGGTCGGCTCACCCCTCCACTTT.

V and J are TRBV28 and TRBJ2-3, with 10 bases that match TRBD1. Germline V CDR1 and CDR2: MDHEN, SYDVKM. Trimming took 10 bases from V and 5 from J; bases not matched to a gene: 12. The CDR3 has 15 residues. The CDR3 is CATRQGAFLGDTQYF. The CDR3 coding sequence is TGTGCCACGAGACAGGGGGCTTTTCTTGGAGATACGCAGTATTTT.

The chain employs TRBV2 and TRBJ1-6, with D possibly being TRBD1 (5 bases). CDR3 length equals 13 residues. V lost 7 bases, J lost 10 bases, and 14 bases lay in between. Germline CDR1 is SNHLY and CDR2 is FYNNEI. Here the CDR3 reads CASNIRGGSPLHF. In DNA, the CDR3 is TGTGCCAGCAATATAAGGGGTGGGTCACCCCTCCACTTT.

The chain employs TRBV11-2 and TRBJ2-3; no clear D. The V gene lost 2 bases and the J gene lost 1 base, with 13 bases spanning the gap. This CDR3 comprises 16 residues. Germline assignment: CDR1 SGHAT and CDR2 FQNNGV. The CDR3 DNA reads TGTGCCAGCAGCTTAATTTCGAATCCTGGCACAGATACGCAGTATTTT. Translated: CASSLISNPGTDTQYF.

The V gene is TRBV5-3, the J gene TRBJ2-7; TRBD2 agrees at 7 bases. TRBV5-3 falls under the ORF class, with uncertain function. J gave up 3 bases and V 4 bases, and 10 bases lay outside the gene matches. The CDR3 sequence is 15 residues long. CDR3 bases: TGTGCCAGAAGCAATGATGTCGCGGGAGTCTACGAGCAGTACTTC. It is translated as CARSNDVAGVYEQYF.

This clone appeared once. The chain recombines TRBV2 with TRBJ1-3; 9 bases match TRBD1. This CDR3 is 16 amino acids long. V trimming: 4 bases; J trimming: 8 bases; junction bases outside the gene matches: 12. The V gene's germline CDR1 is SNHLY and CDR2 FYNNEI. The CDR3 loop is CASSAPWTGARDTIYF. CDR3 DNA: TGTGCCAGCAGTGCCCCGTGGACAGGGGCTAGGGACACCATATATTTT.

CDR3 in amino acids: CASSVIAGTEAFF. The CDR3 DNA follows: TGTGCCAGCAGCGTAATTGCAGGGACTGAAGCTTTCTTT. The gene calls are TRBV9 and TRBJ1-1, with a weak D call TRBD1 (5 bases). With 1 base removed from V and 5 bases from J, the gap between germline ends came to 9 bases. The CDR3 contains 13 residues. CDR1 and CDR2 (germline): SGDLS, YYNGEE.

This chain uses TRBV6-2 or TRBV6-3 with TRBJ1-5; maybe TRBD1 (6 bases). The germline V and J ends were trimmed by 4 bases and 4 bases, with 14 bases remaining between them. This CDR3 has 15 residues. In germline, CDR1 is MNHEY, CDR2 SVGEGT. CDR3 sequence reads: CASSSARQVNQPQHF. In nucleotides, the CDR3 is TGTGCCAGCAGTTCCGCCAGACAGGTGAATCAGCCCCAGCATTTT.

This clone was observed a few times. Within the sample, other DNA sequences also encode this same CDR3. V is TRBV19 and J is TRBJ2-7; no clear D. CDR1 and CDR2 from the germline V gene are LNHDA and SQIVND (reference sequence). Trimming removed 8 bases from V and 3 bases from J, with 17 bases in between. The CDR3 has 14 amino acids. CDR3 nucleotide sequence: TGTGCCAGTTCCACCCGGAACGGCCACTACGAGCAGTACTTC. Its translation: CASSTRNGHYEQYF.

This chain joins TRBV7-9 and TRBJ1-2; a weak D match, TRBD1 (5 bases). V was cut by 5 bases and J by 6 bases, with 13 bases left in between. CDR3 length: 13 residues. Germline-derived CDR1 and CDR2 are SEHNR and FQNEAQ (reference sequence). This CDR3 reads CASSGEGPDGYTF. In DNA form, the CDR3 reads TGTGCCAGCAGCGGTGAGGGGCCAGATGGCTACACCTTC.

The gene calls are TRBV2 and TRBJ1-5; D possibly corresponds to TRBD1 (6 bases). Trimming cost V 7 bases and J 4 bases, with 11 bases left between them. The CDR3 loop spans 13 amino acids. CDR1 and CDR2 from the germline V gene are SNHLY and FYNNEI. The CDR3 bases are TGTGCCAGCATGAGTAGGGGGAATCAGCCCCAGCATTTT. Translation: CASMSRGNQPQHF.